This TCR beta chain was recovered during a study of blood T cell repertoires in COVID-19. Per the authors' pipeline: Amplification of reference gene primers was used by the study to estimate nucleated cell counts. Repertoires were generated with immunoSEQ multiplex PCR, while TCRdb's copy carries only in-frame clones and drops some. The DNA gave D and trimming, while V, J and clone size come from that table. The profile shows some 280,000 clones, approximately 90% of them singletons. Germline V gives CDR1 LNHDA, CDR2 SQIVND (reference sequence). This CDR3 contains 14 residues. Trimming cost V 3 bases and J 5 bases; bases outside gene matches: 6.

The chain carries TRBV19 and TRBJ1-2; 7 bases agree with TRBD1. The sequenced material came from peripheral blood. This receptor was obtained from an older woman with acute or convalescent COVID-19. CDR3 nucleotides: TGTGCCAGTAGTATTGGGGCAGGGGGATATGGCTACACCTTC. It specifies CASSIGAGGYGYTF.